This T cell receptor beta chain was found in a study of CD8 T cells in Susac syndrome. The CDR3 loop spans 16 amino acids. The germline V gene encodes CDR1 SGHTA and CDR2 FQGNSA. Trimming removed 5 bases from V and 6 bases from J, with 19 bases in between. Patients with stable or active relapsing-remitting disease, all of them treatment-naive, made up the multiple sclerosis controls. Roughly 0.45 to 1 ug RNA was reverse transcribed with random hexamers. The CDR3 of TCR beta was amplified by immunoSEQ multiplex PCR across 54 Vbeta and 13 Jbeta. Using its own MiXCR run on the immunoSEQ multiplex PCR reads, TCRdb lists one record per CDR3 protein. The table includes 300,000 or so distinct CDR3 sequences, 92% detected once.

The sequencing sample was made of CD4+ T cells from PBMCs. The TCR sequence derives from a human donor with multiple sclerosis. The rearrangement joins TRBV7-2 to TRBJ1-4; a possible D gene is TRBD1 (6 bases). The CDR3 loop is CASSPQVPGDHEKLFF. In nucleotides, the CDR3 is TGTGCCAGCAGCCCCCAGGTGCCAGGGGATCATGAAAAACTGTTTTTT.